Below are 13 T cell receptor beta chains sequenced from a single sample in a study of identical twins. TCRdb used MiXCR to reprocess the 5' RACE reads, holding one entry per CDR3 protein. Here the sample spans about 240,000 distinct CDR3 sequences, over 9.5% being singletons. These data also featured in a second study, about yellow fever vaccine responses in identical twins.

Sequencing used memory (CD45RO+) T cells sorted from blood. Source of these receptors: a woman aged 18-35 years in good health.

This clonotype has at least ten counts. This chain connects TRBV10-3 to TRBJ2-1; TRBD1 matches 10 bases. Germline V gene data show CDR1 as ENHRY and CDR2 as SYGVKD. This CDR3 contains 15 residues. V lost 7 bases to trimming and J lost 7 bases; unmatched junction nucleotides: 10. The CDR3 reads CAINAGTGAVNEQFF. CDR3 bases: TGTGCCATCAATGCCGGGACAGGGGCTGTTAATGAGCAGTTCTTC.

The chain links TRBV27 to TRBJ2-7; D ambiguous. Germline CDR1 is MNHEY and CDR2 is SMNVEV (reference sequence). The CDR3 has 14 residues. Between the trimmed V and J ends, which lost 0 bases and 3 bases, there was a span of 9 bases. The DNA of the CDR3 is TGTGCCAGCAGTTTATCAAGGACGGGCTACGAGCAGTACTTC. This sequence encodes CASSLSRTGYEQYF.

The J gene is TRBJ2-7, the V gene TRBV15; 8 nucleotides align to TRBD1. The germline V gene has CDR1 LNHNV and CDR2 YYDKDF (reference sequence). The CDR3 runs 14 residues. V lost 4 bases to trimming and J lost 4 bases; unmatched junction nucleotides: 6. The CDR3 spells CATSTGTGFYEQYF. The DNA for the CDR3 is TGTGCCACCAGCACCGGGACAGGCTTTTACGAGCAGTACTTC.

Ten or more counts support this clonotype. The chain joins TRBV7-9 to TRBJ2-2; D remains ambiguous. Trimming removed 5 bases at V and 1 base at J, with 14 bases between. Germline-derived CDR1 and CDR2 are SEHNR and FQNEAQ (reference sequence). The CDR3 totals 16 residues. The CDR3 here is CASSRAIDGNTGELFF. In DNA, the CDR3 is TGTGCCAGCAGCCGAGCCATCGACGGGAACACCGGGGAGCTGTTTTTT.

This clonotype was found many times. The genes are TRBV28 and TRBJ2-1; D gene ambiguous. V lost 6 bases to trimming and J lost 7 bases, with 10 bases between them. The V gene's germline CDR1 is MDHEN and CDR2 SYDVKM. The CDR3 has 12 amino acids. The DNA of the CDR3 is TGTGCCAGCAGCCGACCGCGAAATGAGCAGTTCTTC. Amino acid sequence: CASSRPRNEQFF.

This chain links TRBV6-1 with TRBJ2-6; D remains unclear. V lost 0 bases to trimming and J lost 1 base, with 7 bases between them. The germline gives CDR1 MNHNS, CDR2 SASEGT. This CDR3 has 16 amino acids. CDR3: CASSEAFGSGANVLTF. CDR3 coding DNA: TGTGCCAGCAGTGAAGCTTTCGGGTCTGGGGCCAACGTCCTGACTTTC.

This clonotype showed up just a few times. This chain joins TRBV12-3 or TRBV12-4 and TRBJ2-5; TRBD1 aligns across 8 bases. The CDR3 consists of 17 residues. Trimming cost V 0 bases and J 0 bases; bases outside gene matches: 6. CDR3 nucleotide sequence: TGTGCCAGCAGTTTAGCTGCGGACAGGGCCTACCAAGAGACCCAGTACTTC. It specifies CASSLAADRAYQETQYF.

This clonotype came up a few times. The rearrangement links TRBV3-1 to TRBJ2-1; D might be TRBD1 (6 bases). The CDR3 spans 16 residues. V lost 2 bases to trimming and J lost 4 bases, with 15 bases between them. CDR1 and CDR2 (germline): LGHDT, YNNKEL (reference sequence). As DNA, the CDR3 is TGTGCCAGCAGCCAAAGATGGCAACAGGGTTACAATGAGCAGTTCTTC. Its translation is CASSQRWQQGYNEQFF.

This clonotype was found many times. The chain uses TRBV3-1 and TRBJ2-7; 7 positions match TRBD1. CDR1 and CDR2 (germline): LGHDT, YNNKEL (reference sequence). The CDR3 sequence is 14 residues long. The V segment lost 4 bases and the J segment 4 bases; nucleotides outside the gene matches: 7. CDR3 in DNA: TGTGCCAGCAGCCCAAGGACAGGCGCATACGAGCAGTACTTC. Translated, it gives CASSPRTGAYEQYF.

This clonotype turned up a few times. The chain joins TRBV12-3 or TRBV12-4 to TRBJ1-4; 8 nucleotides align to TRBD1. The ends lost 5 bases at V and 2 bases at J; junction bases unmatched: 4. The CDR3 runs 15 residues. The CDR3 nucleotides are TGTGCCAGCAGTCCACAGGGGGGGACTAATGAAAAACTGTTTTTT. Residues: CASSPQGGTNEKLFF.

This clonotype was observed many times. The chain recombines TRBV24-1 with TRBJ2-1, with D uncertain. The V gene lost 3 bases and the J gene lost 8 bases, with 7 bases spanning the gap. CDR1 is KGHDR and CDR2 is SFDVKD in the germline V gene. The length of the CDR3 is 12 residues. CDR3 nucleotide sequence: TGTGCCACCAGTGATCCTGGATATGAGCAGTTCTTC. Its protein product is CATSDPGYEQFF.

This clonotype was observed many times. The CDR3 nucleotides are TGCAGTGCCCTCGACAGGGTAGGCTCCTACGAGCAGTACTTC. Its translation is CSALDRVGSYEQYF. The chain links TRBV20-1 to TRBJ2-7, with TRBD1 identical over 7 bases. Germline-derived CDR1 and CDR2 are DFQATT and SNEGSKA (reference sequence). The CDR3 spans 14 residues. V shed 6 bases, J shed 0 bases, and the junction held 8 bases outside the gene matches.

The V gene is TRBV29-1, the J gene TRBJ2-3; a possible D gene is TRBD1 (6 bases). The CDR3 length is 14 residues. Germline V lookup: CDR1 SQVTM, CDR2 ANQGSEA. V was cut by 7 bases and J by 1 base, with 15 bases left in between. CDR3 coding DNA: TGCAGCGCGGGACAATCGGTAGGCACAGATACGCAGTATTTT. Residues: CSAGQSVGTDTQYF.